Following are 5 T cell receptor beta chains from one sample sequenced in a study of T cells in Graves' hyperthyroidism and ophthalmopathy. Amplification of TCR beta CDR3 regions was performed using RNA transcripts as template. During a first-round RT-PCR of the TCR CDR3, the HTBI primer set was used. TCRdb re-analysed the multiplex PCR reads in MiXCR, keeping a single row per CDR3 protein. The profile shows around 240,000 distinct CDR3 sequences, approximately 15% of them singletons. Material for sequencing was blood. These receptors were taken from a middle-aged woman with Graves' hyperthyroidism that later progressed to Graves' ophthalmopathy.

Turning to this clonotype: Just one base apart from a much larger clone, this may be a read error. This chain joins TRBV6-1 and TRBJ1-6; 9 bases are a match to TRBD1. This CDR3 comprises 16 residues. Germline CDR1 MNHNS, CDR2 SASEGT. The CDR3 sequence: CASSHPRTGDNSSLHF. CDR3 nucleotide sequence: TGTGCCAGCAGTCATCCTAGGACAGGGGATAATTCATCCCTCCACTTT.

This clonotype was counted many times. The chain employs TRBV28 and TRBJ1-1; D may be TRBD1 (6 bases). The CDR3 loop spans 11 amino acids. Looked up from germline, CDR1 is MDHEN and CDR2 is SYDVKM. V was pared by 5 bases and J by 8 bases, with 9 bases between. The CDR3 sequence is CASSPGTEAFF. The CDR3 DNA reads TGTGCCAGCAGTCCGGGGACAGAAGCTTTCTTT.

This clonotype was observed at least ten times. The gene calls are TRBV24-1 and TRBJ2-1; tentative D call: TRBD2 (5 bases). Trimming stripped 9 bases from V and 7 bases from J, with 9 bases between. Germline CDR1 KGHDR, CDR2 SFDVKD. CDR3 length: 11 residues. The CDR3: CATSRGNEQFF. CDR3 bases: TGTGCCACCTCCCGGGGTAATGAGCAGTTCTTC.

This clonotype was picked up many times. The chain joins TRBV12-3 or TRBV12-4 to TRBJ1-5; the D gene is possibly TRBD1 (6 bases). The CDR3 covers 16 residues. V was trimmed by 5 bases and J by 2 bases, leaving 16 bases between them. CDR3 coding DNA: TGTGCCAGCAGTCGTACAGGGCCTGTGGGCAATCAGCCCCAGCATTTT. Translating it yields CASSRTGPVGNQPQHF.

This chain uses TRBV6-1 with TRBJ1-1, with D possibly matching TRBD1 (6 bases). Trimming shortened V by 2 bases and J by 3 bases, and 7 bases separated the two germline ends. CDR3 length equals 13 residues. Germline V CDR1 and CDR2: MNHNS, SASEGT. The CDR3 sequence is CASSERGDTEAFF. In DNA form, the CDR3 reads TGTGCCAGCAGTGAAAGGGGGGACACTGAAGCTTTCTTT.